These 26 T cell receptor beta chains came from one sample sequenced in a study of T cells in localized non-small cell lung cancer. Profiled with immunoSEQ multiplex PCR; TCRdb holds only in-frame clones, not every one. The sample includes around 23,000 clones, 90% of them seen just once. The specimen was peripheral blood, collected before any cancer treatment. The receptors stem from a woman aged 35 to 70 with stage I lung adenocarcinoma.

V gene TRBV5-6 combines with J gene TRBJ2-1, with D tentatively TRBD2 (6 bases). This CDR3 has 15 residues. Per germline, CDR1 SGHDT and CDR2 YYEEEE. Between the trimmed V and J ends, which lost 2 bases and 2 bases, there was a span of 11 bases. The CDR3 loop is CASSFGLSAYNEQFF. CDR3 bases: TGTGCCAGCAGCTTCGGACTAAGCGCCTACAATGAGCAGTTCTTC.

As for this clone: The germline gene is not matched at one end of the junction; a read error may be the cause. This chain connects TRBV20-1 to TRBJ2-3, with TRBD2 as a possible D gene (5 bases). The germline gives CDR1 DFQATT, CDR2 SNEGSKA (reference sequence). This CDR3 has 10 amino acids. In DNA form, the CDR3 reads TGCAGTGCCGACGTATACTCCGGGGTCTTT. It translates to CSADVYSGVF.

J is TRBJ2-3 and V is TRBV2; D is perhaps TRBD2 (5 bases). The CDR3 covers 14 residues. CDR1 and CDR2 (germline): SNHLY, FYNNEI. V was trimmed by 0 bases and J by 5 bases, leaving 9 bases between them. The chain's CDR3 is CASSEALREDTQYF. The DNA of the CDR3 is TGTGCCAGCAGTGAAGCGCTTCGGGAAGATACGCAGTATTTT.

This rearrangement joins TRBV2 to TRBJ1-2; tentative D call: TRBD1 (5 bases). Germline V lookup: CDR1 SNHLY, CDR2 FYNNEI. The CDR3 is made up of 14 amino acids. Between the trimmed V and J ends, which lost 6 bases and 3 bases, there was a span of 14 bases. The CDR3 DNA sequence: TGTGCCAGCAGGAAGACAGCGGGGGACTATGGCTACACCTTC. Translated, it gives CASRKTAGDYGYTF.

This rearrangement joins TRBV18 to TRBJ1-1; D is possibly TRBD1 (6 bases). V was clipped by 5 bases and J by 2 bases, with 12 bases between them. The CDR3 runs 14 residues. Per germline, CDR1 KGHSH and CDR2 LQKENI. Here the CDR3 reads CASSWTELNTEAFF. CDR3 nucleotide sequence: TGTGCCAGCTCATGGACAGAGCTAAACACTGAAGCTTTCTTT.

The rearrangement joins TRBV6-4 to TRBJ2-2; 7 bases agree with TRBD2. CDR3 length: 14 amino acids. In germline, CDR1 is MRHNA, CDR2 SNTAGT. Written as DNA, the CDR3 is TGTGCTTCGAGGGCGGGGGAAAACACCGGGGAGCTGTTTTTT. Translating gives CASRAGENTGELFF.

The genes are TRBV13 and TRBJ2-7, with D possibly TRBD2 on 6 matching bases. Trimming removed 6 bases from V and 3 bases from J, with 21 bases in between. Germline CDR1 reads PRHDT; CDR2 reads FYEKMQ (reference sequence). This CDR3 is 16 amino acids long. CDR3 DNA sequence: TGTGCCAGCAGTTCCCCCCCTGGCGGAGCGGGCTACGAGCAGTACTTC. Its translation is CASSSPPGGAGYEQYF.

The sample holds a few counts of this clone. The rearrangement uses TRBV10-1 and TRBJ1-1; no firm D call. V lost 5 bases to trimming and J lost 0 bases, with 7 bases between them. Germline V gene sequence: CDR1 WNHNN, CDR2 SYGVQD (reference sequence). This CDR3 spans 13 amino acids. The CDR3 DNA sequence: TGCGCCAGCAGTCCAACAGTGAACACTGAAGCTTTCTTT. Amino acids: CASSPTVNTEAFF.

The chain uses TRBV11-2 and TRBJ2-7; 7 bases line up with TRBD1. Germline CDR1 is SGHAT and CDR2 is FQNNGV. The CDR3 length is 17 residues. V was pared by 6 bases and J by 0 bases, with 14 bases of the junction left unmatched. The CDR3 loop reads CASRLSIRTGSSYEQYF. CDR3 DNA: TGTGCCAGCAGACTGTCGATTCGGACAGGCAGCTCCTACGAGCAGTACTTC.

V usage is TRBV7-6 and J usage is TRBJ1-4; tentatively, D is TRBD1 (5 bases). The CDR3 is made up of 17 amino acids. Germline lookup yields CDR1 SGHVS and CDR2 FNYEAQ. V shed 1 base and J shed 8 bases, with 20 bases lying between them. In nucleotides, the CDR3 is TGTGCCAGCAGCTTAGAGGCCTGGGGGGACGGTTCAGAAAAACTGTTTTTT. Encoded protein: CASSLEAWGDGSEKLFF.

This chain connects TRBV15 to TRBJ2-7, with a possible D match to TRBD1 (5 bases). V lost 2 bases, J lost 7 bases, and 21 bases lay in between. The germline CDR1 and CDR2 sequences are LNHNV and YYDKDF (reference sequence). This CDR3 is built from 16 residues. CDR3 sequence reads: CATSRRGRTSKGEQYF. DNA for the CDR3: TGTGCCACCAGCAGAAGAGGCCGCACATCCAAGGGGGAGCAGTACTTC.

The chain couples TRBV28 to TRBJ2-7; 7 bases align to TRBD1. The CDR3 covers 12 residues. The J segment lost 2 bases and the V segment lost 8 bases, leaving 3 bases of the junction unmatched. Germline CDR1 reads MDHEN; CDR2 reads SYDVKM. This CDR3 is CASWDSPYEQYF. The CDR3 DNA reads TGTGCCAGCTGGGACAGCCCCTACGAGCAGTACTTC.

This clone was detected only once. V and J are TRBV19 and TRBJ2-7; D tentatively reads TRBD1 or TRBD2 (5 bases each). Germline CDR1 is LNHDA and CDR2 is SQIVND (reference sequence). The length of the CDR3 is 13 residues. The germline V and J ends were trimmed by 4 bases and 4 bases, with 11 bases remaining between them. The chain's CDR3 is CASSTTWGYEQYF. The DNA of the CDR3 is TGTGCCAGTAGTACCACTTGGGGGTACGAGCAGTACTTC.

J is TRBJ1-2 and V is TRBV5-3; D ambiguous. TRBV5-3 is labeled an ORF, and its function is uncertain. V gave up 4 bases and J gave up 1 base, with 8 bases separating them. The CDR3 totals 13 residues. CDR3 sequence: CARSPRVNYGYTF. CDR3 in DNA: TGTGCCAGAAGCCCTAGGGTTAACTATGGCTACACCTTC.

The chain couples TRBV4-3 to TRBJ2-4; D gene ambiguous. Germline V gene sequence: CDR1 LGHNA, CDR2 YSLEER. CDR3 length: 18 amino acids. Deletions cut 0 bases from V and 0 bases from J, with 15 bases between. In nucleotides, the CDR3 is TGCGCCAGCAGCCAAGATCTGACTGAAAGTCGAGCCAAAAACATTCAGTACTTC. This codes for CASSQDLTESRAKNIQYF.

This chain's CDR3 is CASSPRLGNYGYTF. The CDR3 DNA sequence: TGTGCCAGCAGCCCCAGACTGGGGAACTATGGCTACACCTTC. The rearrangement joins TRBV9 to TRBJ1-2, with D unresolved. The germline V gene encodes CDR1 SGDLS and CDR2 YYNGEE. V shed 4 bases and J shed 2 bases, with 12 bases lying between them. This CDR3 contains 14 residues.

The rearrangement uses TRBV30 and TRBJ1-1, with a tentative D call TRBD1 (5 bases). The CDR3 extends over 14 amino acids. Germline V gene lookup returns CDR1 GTSNPN and CDR2 SVGIG (reference sequence). V was pared by 3 bases and J by 1 base, with 12 bases between. The CDR3 here is CAWRGGRGNTEAFF. CDR3 DNA: TGTGCCTGGAGGGGGGGAAGAGGGAACACTGAAGCTTTCTTT.

V usage is TRBV11-3 and J usage is TRBJ2-3; 9 bases are a match to TRBD2. J was trimmed by 3 bases and V by 2 bases; bases with no gene match: 3. The CDR3 spans 15 residues. Germline values: CDR1 SGHNT, CDR2 YENEEA. This CDR3 is CASSLQAGGTDTQYF. CDR3 sequence (DNA): TGTGCCAGCAGCTTACAAGCGGGAGGAACAGATACGCAGTATTTT.

This chain connects TRBV18 to TRBJ2-1; TRBD2 agrees at 7 bases. The V gene's germline CDR1 is KGHSH and CDR2 LQKENI. The CDR3 loop spans 17 amino acids. The V gene end was trimmed by 3 bases and the J gene end by 2 bases; junction bases not matched to a gene: 10. The CDR3 loop is CASSPFSGIDAYNEQFF. CDR3 DNA: TGTGCCAGCTCACCCTTCAGCGGGATAGACGCCTACAATGAGCAGTTCTTC.

The chain employs TRBV18 and TRBJ2-7, with 10 bases aligning to TRBD2. V was pared by 2 bases and J by 2 bases, with 6 bases of the junction left unmatched. The CDR3 sequence is 16 residues long. Germline V gene lookup returns CDR1 KGHSH and CDR2 LQKENI. For the CDR3, the DNA is TGTGCCAGCTCACCAAAACAGCGGGAGGGCCCCTACGAGCAGTACTTC. Encoded protein: CASSPKQREGPYEQYF.

The chain uses TRBV30 and TRBJ2-2; D might be TRBD1 (6 bases). Germline V gene lookup returns CDR1 GTSNPN and CDR2 SVGIG (reference sequence). V was clipped by 5 bases and J by 7 bases, with 14 bases between them. The CDR3 covers 13 residues. The CDR3 region has the DNA TGTGCCTGGTCTACAGGGTTGGGCGGGGAGCTGTTTTTT. Its protein product is CAWSTGLGGELFF.

The gene calls are TRBV28 and TRBJ1-5; D is unclear. CDR3 length equals 16 residues. Germline lookup yields CDR1 MDHEN and CDR2 SYDVKM. Deletions cut 6 bases from V and 0 bases from J, with 15 bases between. CDR3 nucleotide sequence: TGTGCCAGCAGCCCACTAATTGGGTATAGCAATCAGCCCCAGCATTTT. Protein product: CASSPLIGYSNQPQHF.

This chain connects TRBV9 to TRBJ1-5; 9 bases line up with TRBD1. The length of the CDR3 is 17 residues. J gave up 7 bases and V 4 bases, and 15 bases lay outside the gene matches. Looked up from germline, CDR1 is SGDLS and CDR2 is YYNGEE. CDR3 bases: TGTGCCAGCAGCCAAAAAGGACAGGGGATGGTAGAGCAGCCCCAGCATTTT. It specifies CASSQKGQGMVEQPQHF.

The rearrangement links TRBV5-1 to TRBJ2-1; 14 bases are shared with TRBD2. CDR1 SGHRS and CDR2 YFSETQ come from the germline V gene. This CDR3 spans 15 amino acids. V gave up 4 bases and J gave up 8 bases; unmatched junction bases: 5. The chain's CDR3 is CASSPGLAGGDEQFF. The CDR3 region has the DNA TGCGCCAGCAGCCCCGGACTAGCGGGAGGCGATGAGCAGTTCTTC.

This sequence joins TRBV5-4 and TRBJ1-1, with D uncertain. Germline V CDR1 and CDR2: SGHNT, YYREEE (reference sequence). V was cut by 1 base and J by 4 bases, with 20 bases left in between. The CDR3 is made up of 17 amino acids. Here the CDR3 DNA reads TGTGCCAGCAGCTTGTCGCGAAGGTGGGCGGGTGGCACTGAAGCTTTCTTT. Its translation is CASSLSRRWAGGTEAFF.

The chain employs TRBV5-1 and TRBJ2-5; the match to TRBD1 covers 9 bases. Germline CDR1 is SGHRS and CDR2 is YFSETQ. The V and J ends lost 4 bases and 1 base, in that order; junction bases with no gene match: 11. This CDR3 region has 17 residues. CDR3 amino acids: CASSGVRDRALQETQYF. The CDR3 DNA sequence: TGCGCCAGCAGCGGGGTCCGGGACAGGGCTCTCCAAGAGACCCAGTACTTC.